This paragraph covers one TCR beta chain sequence. As yet, its antigen is unknown. This record comes from a study of shared clonotypes between healthy human individuals. Background on the study: Those who served as donors were two women and a few men between the ages of 18 and 49. Broader study findings: Among several donors, around 5% of naive CD4 clonotypes were found in common.

Profiled with immunoSEQ multiplex PCR; TCRdb holds only in-frame clones, not every one. The sample includes approximately 2,300,000 clones, around 93% of them seen just once. V dropped 5 bases and J dropped 5; count of bases not matched to a gene: 3. CDR1 KGHSH and CDR2 LQKENI come from the germline V gene. The CDR3 is 13 residues long. The chain has TRBV18 and TRBJ2-1, with 7 bases identical to TRBD1. The sequencing input was naive CD4+ T cells from PBMCs. Subset defined: CD45RA+ positively selected. The sequence derives from a man aged 18 to 29 in good health. Some clones in this sample may be carry-over from other donors' samples. The CDR3 spells CASSIGTDNEQFF. Written as DNA, the CDR3 is TGTGCCAGCTCAATTGGGACAGACAATGAGCAGTTCTTC.